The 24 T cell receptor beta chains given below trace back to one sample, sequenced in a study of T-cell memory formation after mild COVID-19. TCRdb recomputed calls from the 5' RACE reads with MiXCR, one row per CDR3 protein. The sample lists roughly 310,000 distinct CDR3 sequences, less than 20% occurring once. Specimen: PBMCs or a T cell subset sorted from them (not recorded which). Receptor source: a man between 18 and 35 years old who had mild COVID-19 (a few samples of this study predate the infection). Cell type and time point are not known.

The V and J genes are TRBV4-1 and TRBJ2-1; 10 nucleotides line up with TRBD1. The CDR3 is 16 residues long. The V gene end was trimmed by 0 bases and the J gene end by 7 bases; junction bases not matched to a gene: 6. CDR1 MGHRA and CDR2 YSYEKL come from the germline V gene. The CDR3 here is CASSQEPGTGENEQFF. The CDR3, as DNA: TGCGCCAGCAGCCAAGAACCCGGGACAGGGGAGAATGAGCAGTTCTTC.

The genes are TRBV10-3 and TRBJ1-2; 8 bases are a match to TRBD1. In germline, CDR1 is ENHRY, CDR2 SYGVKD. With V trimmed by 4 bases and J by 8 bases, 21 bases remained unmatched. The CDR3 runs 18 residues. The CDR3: CAISGSYLKTGDRVGYTF. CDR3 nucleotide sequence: TGTGCCATCAGTGGATCTTACCTAAAGACAGGGGACCGAGTGGGCTACACCTTC.

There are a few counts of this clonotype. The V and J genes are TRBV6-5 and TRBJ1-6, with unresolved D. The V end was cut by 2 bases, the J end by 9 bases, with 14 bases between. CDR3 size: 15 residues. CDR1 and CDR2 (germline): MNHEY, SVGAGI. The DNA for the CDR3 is TGTGCCAGCAGTTACCAAACGAGCCCCCTTTCACCCCTCCACTTT. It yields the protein CASSYQTSPLSPLHF.

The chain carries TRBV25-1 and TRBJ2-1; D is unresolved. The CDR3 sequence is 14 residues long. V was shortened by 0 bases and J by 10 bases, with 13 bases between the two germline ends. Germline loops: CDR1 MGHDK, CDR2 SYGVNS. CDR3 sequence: CASSEYRNRHEQFF. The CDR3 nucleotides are TGTGCCAGCAGTGAATACAGGAACCGTCACGAGCAGTTCTTC.

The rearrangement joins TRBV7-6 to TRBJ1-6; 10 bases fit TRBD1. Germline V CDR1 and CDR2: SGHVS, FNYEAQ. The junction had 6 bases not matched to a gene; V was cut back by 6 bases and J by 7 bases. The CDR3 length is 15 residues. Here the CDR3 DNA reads TGTGCCAGCAGTTCTGGGGGACAGGGGAATTCACCCCTCCACTTT. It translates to CASSSGGQGNSPLHF.

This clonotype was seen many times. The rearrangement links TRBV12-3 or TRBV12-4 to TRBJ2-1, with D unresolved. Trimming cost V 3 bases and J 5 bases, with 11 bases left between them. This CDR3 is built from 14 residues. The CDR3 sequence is CASSFIAANNEQFF. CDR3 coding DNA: TGTGCCAGCAGTTTCATTGCAGCCAACAATGAGCAGTTCTTC.

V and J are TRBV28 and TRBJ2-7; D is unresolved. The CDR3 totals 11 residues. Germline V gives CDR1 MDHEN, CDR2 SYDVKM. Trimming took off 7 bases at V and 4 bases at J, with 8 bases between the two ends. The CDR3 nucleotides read TGTGCCAGCAAAGGGAATTACGAGCAGTACGTC. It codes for CASKGNYEQYV.

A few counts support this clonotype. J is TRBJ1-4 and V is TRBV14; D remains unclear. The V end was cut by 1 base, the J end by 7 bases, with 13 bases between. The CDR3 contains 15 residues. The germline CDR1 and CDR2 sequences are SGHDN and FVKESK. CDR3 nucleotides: TGTGCCAGCAGCCAAGTACCGGCAGGTCGTGAAAAACTGTTTTTT. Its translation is CASSQVPAGREKLFF.

Written as DNA, the CDR3 is TGTGCCAGCAGCTATGGACAGAATCAGCCCCAGCATTTT. Its protein is CASSYGQNQPQHF. This chain joins TRBV7-2 and TRBJ1-5; TRBD1 is a possible D gene (6 bases). The V and J ends lost 4 bases and 4 bases respectively, with 8 bases between them. The germline gives CDR1 SGHTA, CDR2 FQGNSA. This CDR3 spans 13 amino acids.

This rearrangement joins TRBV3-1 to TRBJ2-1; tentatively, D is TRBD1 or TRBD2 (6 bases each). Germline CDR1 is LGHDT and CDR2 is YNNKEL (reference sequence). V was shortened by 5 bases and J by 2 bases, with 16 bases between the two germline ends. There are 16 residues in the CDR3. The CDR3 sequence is CASSILAGGPYNEQFF. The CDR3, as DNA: TGTGCCAGCAGCATTCTCGCTGGGGGGCCCTACAATGAGCAGTTCTTC.

The CDR3, as DNA: TGTGCCAGCAGTATCGGACAGGGCCGGACCCAGTACTTC. Protein: CASSIGQGRTQYF. The chain couples TRBV6-2 or TRBV6-3 to TRBJ2-5; 8 nucleotides agree with TRBD1. The germline CDR1 and CDR2 sequences are MNHEY and SVGEGT. The CDR3 contains 13 residues. After removal of 5 bases from V and 7 bases from J, the junction contained 6 bases not matched to a gene.

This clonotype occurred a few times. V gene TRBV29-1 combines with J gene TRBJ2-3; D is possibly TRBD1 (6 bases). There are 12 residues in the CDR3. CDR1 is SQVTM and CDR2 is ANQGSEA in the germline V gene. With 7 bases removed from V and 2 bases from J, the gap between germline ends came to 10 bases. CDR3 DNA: TGCAGCGCGAGGGACAACACAGATACGCAGTATTTT. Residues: CSARDNTDTQYF.

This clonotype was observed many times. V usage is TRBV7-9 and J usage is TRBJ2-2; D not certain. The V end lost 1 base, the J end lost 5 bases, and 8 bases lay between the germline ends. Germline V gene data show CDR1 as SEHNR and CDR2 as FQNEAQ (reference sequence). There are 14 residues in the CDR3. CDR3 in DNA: TGTGCCAGCAGCTTAGTTTTGGAGACCGGGGAGCTGTTTTTT. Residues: CASSLVLETGELFF.

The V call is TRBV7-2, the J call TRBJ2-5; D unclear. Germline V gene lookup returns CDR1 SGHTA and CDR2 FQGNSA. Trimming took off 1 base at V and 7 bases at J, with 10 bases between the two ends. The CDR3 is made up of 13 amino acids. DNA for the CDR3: TGTGCCAGCAGCTTAGGGTTCGTTCGGACCCAGTACTTC. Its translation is CASSLGFVRTQYF.

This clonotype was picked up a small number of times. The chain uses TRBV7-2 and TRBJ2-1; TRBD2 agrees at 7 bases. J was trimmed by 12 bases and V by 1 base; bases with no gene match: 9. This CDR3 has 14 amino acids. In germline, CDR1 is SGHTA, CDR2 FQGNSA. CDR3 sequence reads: CASSLGTRPGGQFF. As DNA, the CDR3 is TGTGCCAGCAGCTTAGGGACTAGGCCGGGTGGGCAGTTCTTC.

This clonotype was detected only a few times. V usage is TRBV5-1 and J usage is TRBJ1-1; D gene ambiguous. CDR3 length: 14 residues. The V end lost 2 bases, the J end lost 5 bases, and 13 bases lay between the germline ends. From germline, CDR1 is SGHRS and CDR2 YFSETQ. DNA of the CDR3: TGCGCCAGCAGCTTTCAGGTGGCTGATACTGAAGCTTTCTTT. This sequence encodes CASSFQVADTEAFF.

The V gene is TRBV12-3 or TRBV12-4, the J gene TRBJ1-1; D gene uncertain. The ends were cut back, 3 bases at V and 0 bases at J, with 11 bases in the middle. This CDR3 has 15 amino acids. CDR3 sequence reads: CASSFLGGMNTEAFF. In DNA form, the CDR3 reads TGTGCCAGCAGTTTCTTGGGAGGGATGAACACTGAAGCTTTCTTT.

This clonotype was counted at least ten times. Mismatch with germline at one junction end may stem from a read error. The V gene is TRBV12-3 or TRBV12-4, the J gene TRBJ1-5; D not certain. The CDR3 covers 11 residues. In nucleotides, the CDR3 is TGCGCCAGCAGCTTGGGGCAGCCCCAGCATTTT. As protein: CASSLGQPQHF.

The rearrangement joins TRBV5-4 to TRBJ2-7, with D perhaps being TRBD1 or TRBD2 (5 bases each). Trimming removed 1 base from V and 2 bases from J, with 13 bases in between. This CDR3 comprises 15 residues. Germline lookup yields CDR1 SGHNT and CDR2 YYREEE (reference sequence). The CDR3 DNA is TGTGCCAGCAGCTTGACCAGGGACCCTGCCTACGAGCAGTACTTC. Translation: CASSLTRDPAYEQYF.

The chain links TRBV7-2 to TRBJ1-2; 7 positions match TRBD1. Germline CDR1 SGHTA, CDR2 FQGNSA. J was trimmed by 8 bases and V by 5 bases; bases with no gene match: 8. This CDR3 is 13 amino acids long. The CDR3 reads CASSPDRAGGYTF. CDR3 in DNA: TGTGCCAGCAGCCCCGACAGGGCCGGCGGCTACACCTTC.

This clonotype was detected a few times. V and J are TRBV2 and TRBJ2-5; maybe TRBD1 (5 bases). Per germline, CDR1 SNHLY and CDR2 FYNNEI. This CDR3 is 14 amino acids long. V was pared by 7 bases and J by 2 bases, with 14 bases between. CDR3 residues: CASKGQEVQETQYF. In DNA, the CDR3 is TGTGCCAGCAAGGGGCAAGAGGTTCAAGAGACCCAGTACTTC.

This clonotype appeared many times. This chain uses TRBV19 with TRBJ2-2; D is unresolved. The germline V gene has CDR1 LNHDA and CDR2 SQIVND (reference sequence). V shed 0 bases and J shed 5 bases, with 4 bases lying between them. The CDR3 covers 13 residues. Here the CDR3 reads CASSIDWTGELFF. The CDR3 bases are TGTGCCAGTAGTATAGACTGGACCGGGGAGCTGTTTTTT.

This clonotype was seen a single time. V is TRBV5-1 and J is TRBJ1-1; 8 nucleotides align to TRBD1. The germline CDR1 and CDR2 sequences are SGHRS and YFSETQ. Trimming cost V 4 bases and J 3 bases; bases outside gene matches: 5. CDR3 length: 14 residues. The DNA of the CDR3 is TGCGCCAGCAGCGTATTGACAGGGGACACTGAAGCTTTCTTT. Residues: CASSVLTGDTEAFF.

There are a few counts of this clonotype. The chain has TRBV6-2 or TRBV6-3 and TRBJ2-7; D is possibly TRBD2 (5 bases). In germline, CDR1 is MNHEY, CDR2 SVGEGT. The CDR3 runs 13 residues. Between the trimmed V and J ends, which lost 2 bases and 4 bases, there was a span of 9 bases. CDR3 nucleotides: TGTGCCAGCAGTTACGATGCGGGTTACGAGCAGTACGTC. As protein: CASSYDAGYEQYV.